The subject of this entry is one T cell receptor beta chain. Its antigen is currently unknown. The source of the sample is a study of cytomegalovirus exposure and HLA in healthy donors. Whole-study results and caveats: The only immune exposure information that was available was CMV serostatus. Some TCR beta chains (around 160 of them) were listed as cytomegalovirus-associated.

CDR3 length: 16 amino acids. V was pared by 2 bases and J by 4 bases, with 8 bases of the junction left unmatched. Germline CDR1 is SGHKS and CDR2 is YYEKEE (reference sequence). Both 60 Vbeta primers and 13 Jbeta primers went into the PCR. The repertoire was sequenced with immunoSEQ multiplex PCR; TCRdb's copy has only in-frame clones and lacks some. The sample shows some 180,000 clones, 75% to 90% of them seen only once. Source material: PBMCs. The origin of this receptor is a male donor in good health and CMV-seronegative. The chain couples TRBV5-5 to TRBJ2-7; 11 bases line up with TRBD1. The CDR3 is CASSFGMGTGGYEQYF. The CDR3 DNA follows: TGTGCCAGCAGCTTTGGTATGGGGACAGGGGGATACGAGCAGTACTTC.